This T cell receptor beta chain was captured by sequencing in a study of blood T cells in healthy people across ages (dated by TCRdb to the mid-2010s). With respect to the entire study: In model experiments, roughly one uniquely barcoded TCR beta cDNA molecule per two T cells was captured by template switching. Four age groups were formed from the donors: young (average around 15 years), middle-aged (approximately 40), aged (approximately 60) and long-lived (approximately 80). Age-related changes in TCR beta repertoire diversity were measured in the study by deep sequencing normalized with unique cDNA molecular identifiers. Two additional independent replicas of 1 million unique cDNA reads from the same blood draw were analyzed for two donors (one aged 18 to 30 and one aged 80 or older). To avoid experimental bias, donors of different ages were distributed randomly across sequencing lanes.

The method behind the library was 5' RACE. For sequencing, an Illumina HiSeq 2500 was employed. A second roughly 6 to 11 cycle PCR used a sample-barcoded 5' primer and a J-beta primer mix. Each TCR beta cDNA molecule received a unique molecular identifier from a template-switch 5' adaptor carrying 12 random nucleotides. Each sample yielded at least 3 million CDR3-containing paired-end reads. First-strand cDNA synthesis was performed from all RNA using the Mint cDNA synthesis kit, with priming by a TRBC-specific oligonucleotide. Following uracil-DNA glycosylase treatment, all cDNA underwent a first 18-cycle PCR with the universal primers M1SS and BC2_uni_R. As for the original processing: For normalization, 1 million high-quality reads were randomly selected from each sample, with every read carrying a distinct molecular identifier. Instead of being binned into consensus sequences, reads that shared molecular identifiers were thrown out. CDR3 identification, clonotype clustering and error correction used MiTCR with a Q25 quality threshold and the strictest error-elimination algorithm. Lower-bound total TCR beta diversity was estimated with a nonparametric unseen species model using Euler transformation. TCRdb reanalyzed the raw reads on its own, using fastp at Q25 for trimming and MiXCR for clone calling, and kept in-frame beta chains. Every CDR3 protein is listed once, alongside the most common genes and DNA of its rows. The V and J calls, along with clone size, are taken from TCRdb and not from the paper's own processing. The sample profile shows roughly 1,800,000 distinct CDR3 sequences; around half of them were found once. Approximately 2.1% of the sample comes from the top ten.

Overall results and qualifications from the work: Donor CMV infection status was unknown, potentially confounding age-related changes in expanded clonotypes. Compared with the aged group, the long-lived group had more naive CD4+ T cells, fewer expanded clones and increased TCR diversity, a pattern suggesting age selection. Since profiling was done on bulk unsorted PBMCs, naive and antigen-experienced compartments could not be conclusively compared. Total diversity estimates from one million sequenced T cells were considered lower bounds and underestimates. As age increased, observed TCR beta diversity per million T cells dropped in a roughly linear way, and a significant reduction was already evident by age around 41. There was a strong correlation between observed TCR beta diversity and the percentage of naive T cells measured by flow cytometry.

Donors were under 40 systemically healthy Caucasian individuals from Russia aged 6 to 90 years. Each donor gave roughly 11 milliliters of peripheral blood, drawn into EDTA-treated Vacutainer tubes. Ficoll-Paque density-gradient centrifugation was used to isolate PBMCs, with at least 7 million obtained per sample. Trizol reagent was used to extract total RNA from PBMCs, with at least 5 micrograms per sample. Naive CD45RAhigh/CD27high T cell percentages were measured by flow cytometry on a PBMC aliquot from every donor. From its cysteine to its phenylalanine, the CDR3 spans 14 amino acids. The sequence is cut down to CDR3 DNA, 42 bases in frame from base 1. CDR1 and CDR2 are drawn from the germline V gene (reference sequence): MNHEY, SMNVEV. V and J are trimmed by 5 bases and 10 bases, and the gene matches miss 11 bases of the junction. About this clonotype itself: This clone's antigen is unknown. No quality values exist for individual bases; no much larger clone is one base distant.

Material for sequencing was blood. This sequence uses TRBV27 and TRBJ2-1; TRBD2 aligns with 7 central bases. This receptor was obtained from a woman aged 40-49 years in good health. The CDR3 protein: CASSPGRWREEQFF. The sequenced DNA: TGTGCCAGCAGTCCCGGACGTTGGCGGGAGGAGCAGTTCTTC.